This T cell receptor (beta chain) was obtained from a study of blood T cells in healthy people across ages. Every participating donor contributed roughly 9.6 milliliters of peripheral blood through a draw. Germline lookup yields CDR1 MDHEN and CDR2 SYDVKM. The CDR3 loop spans 13 amino acids. The V and J ends lost 8 bases and 3 bases respectively, with 12 bases between them. Together with a sample-barcoded 5' primer, a J-beta primer mix was included in a second PCR lasting about 6 to 11 cycles. Each cDNA molecule, via a template-switch adaptor with 12 random nucleotides, was tagged. One entry per CDR3 protein, called by TCRdb with MiXCR from the 5' RACE reads. The table records 550,000 to 650,000 distinct CDR3 sequences, approximately 30% of them present only once. This clonotype was found many times.

The chain employs TRBV28 and TRBJ2-3; D could derive from TRBD1 or TRBD2 (7 bases each). The TCR originated in a woman of 80 years or more in good health. Sequenced material: blood. CDR3 region: CASQGGQTDTQYF. The CDR3 nucleotides read TGTGCCAGCCAGGGGGGGCAGACAGATACGCAGTATTTT.